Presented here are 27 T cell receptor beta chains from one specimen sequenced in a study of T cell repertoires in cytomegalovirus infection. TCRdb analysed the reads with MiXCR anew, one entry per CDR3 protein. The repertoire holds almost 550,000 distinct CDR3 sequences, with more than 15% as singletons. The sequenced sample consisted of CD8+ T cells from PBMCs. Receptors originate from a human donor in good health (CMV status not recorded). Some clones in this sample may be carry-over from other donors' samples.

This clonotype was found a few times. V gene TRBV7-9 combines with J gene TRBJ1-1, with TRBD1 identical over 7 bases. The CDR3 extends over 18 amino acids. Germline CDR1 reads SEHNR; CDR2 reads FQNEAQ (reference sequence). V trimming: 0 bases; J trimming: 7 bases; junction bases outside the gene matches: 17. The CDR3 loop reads CASSLANIDRVGPREAFF. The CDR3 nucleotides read TGTGCCAGCAGCTTAGCAAATATCGACAGGGTAGGCCCTCGTGAAGCTTTCTTT.

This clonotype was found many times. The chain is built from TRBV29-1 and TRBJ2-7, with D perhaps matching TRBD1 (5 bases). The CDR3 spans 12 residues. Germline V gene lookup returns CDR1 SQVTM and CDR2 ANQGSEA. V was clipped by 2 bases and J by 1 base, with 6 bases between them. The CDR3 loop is CSVERGSYEQYF. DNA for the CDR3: TGCAGCGTTGAAAGGGGTTCCTACGAGCAGTACTTC.

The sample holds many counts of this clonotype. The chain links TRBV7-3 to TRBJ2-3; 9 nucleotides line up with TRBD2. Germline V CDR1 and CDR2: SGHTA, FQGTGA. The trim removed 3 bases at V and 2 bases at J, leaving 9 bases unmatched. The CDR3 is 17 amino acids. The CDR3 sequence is CASSFFRPSGVTDTQYF. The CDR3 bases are TGTGCCAGCAGCTTTTTCCGCCCTAGCGGGGTCACAGATACGCAGTATTTT.

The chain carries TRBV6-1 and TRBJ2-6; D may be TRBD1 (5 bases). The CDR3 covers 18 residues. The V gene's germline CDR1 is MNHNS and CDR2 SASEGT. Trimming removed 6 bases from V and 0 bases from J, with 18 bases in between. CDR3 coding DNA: TGTGCCAGCAGCAGAGACAGCGATTCCTTCTCTGGGGCCAACGTCCTGACTTTC. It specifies CASSRDSDSFSGANVLTF.

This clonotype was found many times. The CDR3 spells CASKTGTRPPVMWYF. CDR3 nucleotides: TGTGCCAGCAAGACCGGGACTCGACCTCCCGTTATGTGGTACTTC. This chain joins TRBV6-2 or TRBV6-3 and TRBJ2-7; D might be TRBD2 (6 bases). In germline, CDR1 is MNHEY, CDR2 SVGEGT. V gave up 7 bases and J gave up 12 bases, with 28 bases separating them. This CDR3 has 15 residues.

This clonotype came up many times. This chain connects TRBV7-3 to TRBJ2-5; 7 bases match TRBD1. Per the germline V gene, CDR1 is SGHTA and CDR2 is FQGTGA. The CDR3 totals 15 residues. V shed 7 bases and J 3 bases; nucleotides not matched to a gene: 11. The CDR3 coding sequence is TGTGCCAGCAATTTTACCCGAGGGGGCAAAGAGACCCAGTACTTC. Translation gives CASNFTRGGKETQYF.

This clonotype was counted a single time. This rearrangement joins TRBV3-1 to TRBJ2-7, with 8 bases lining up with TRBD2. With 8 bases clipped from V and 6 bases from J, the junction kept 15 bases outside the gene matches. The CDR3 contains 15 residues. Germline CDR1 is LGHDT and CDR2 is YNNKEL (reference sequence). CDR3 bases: TGTGCCAGCCAGCGCGCGGCGGGGGGAAAAGTCGAGCAGTACTTC. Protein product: CASQRAAGGKVEQYF.

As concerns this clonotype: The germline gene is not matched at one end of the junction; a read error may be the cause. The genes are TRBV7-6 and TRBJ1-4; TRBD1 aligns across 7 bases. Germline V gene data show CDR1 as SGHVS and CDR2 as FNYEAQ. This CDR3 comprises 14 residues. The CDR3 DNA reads TGTGCCAGCAGCTGTGACAGGGTAGTACGAAAAACTGTTTTT. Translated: CASSCDRVVRKTVF.

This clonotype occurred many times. The DNA for the CDR3 is TGTGCCAGCAGTTTACCTAGCGGAAGCTCCTACAATGAGCAGTTCTTC. This encodes CASSLPSGSSYNEQFF. The gene calls are TRBV28 and TRBJ2-1; 7 bases are shared with TRBD2. The CDR3 has 16 amino acids. V lost 2 bases and J lost 0; bases outside the gene matches: 4. Germline CDR1 and CDR2: MDHEN and SYDVKM.

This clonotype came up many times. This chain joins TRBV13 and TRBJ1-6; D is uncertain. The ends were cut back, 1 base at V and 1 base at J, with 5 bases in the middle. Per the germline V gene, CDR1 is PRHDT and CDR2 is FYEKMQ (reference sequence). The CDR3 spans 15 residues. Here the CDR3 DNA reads TGTGCCAGCAGCTTAGTGAGATCCTATAATTCACCCCTCCACTTT. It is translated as CASSLVRSYNSPLHF.

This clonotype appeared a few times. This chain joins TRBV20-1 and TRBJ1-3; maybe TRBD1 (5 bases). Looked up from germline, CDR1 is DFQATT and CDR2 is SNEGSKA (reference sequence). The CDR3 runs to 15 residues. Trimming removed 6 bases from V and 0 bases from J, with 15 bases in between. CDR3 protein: CSAPGQSFSGNTIYF. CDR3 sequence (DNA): TGCAGTGCCCCGGGGCAGAGTTTCTCTGGAAACACCATATATTTT.

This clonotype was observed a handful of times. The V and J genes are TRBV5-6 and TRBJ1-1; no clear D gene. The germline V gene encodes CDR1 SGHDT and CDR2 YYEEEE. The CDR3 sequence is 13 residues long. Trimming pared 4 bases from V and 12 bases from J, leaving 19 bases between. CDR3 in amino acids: CASSIPTAFGSFF. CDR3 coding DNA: TGTGCCAGCAGCATACCGACGGCCTTTGGGTCTTTCTTT.

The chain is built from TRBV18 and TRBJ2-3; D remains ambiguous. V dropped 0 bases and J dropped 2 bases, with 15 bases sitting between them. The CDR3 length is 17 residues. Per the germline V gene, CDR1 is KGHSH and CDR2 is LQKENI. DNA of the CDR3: TGTGCCAGCTCACCACCCCCGTTGGAGCCCACCACAGATACGCAGTATTTT. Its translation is CASSPPPLEPTTDTQYF.

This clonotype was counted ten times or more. CDR3 region: CASRILAGGGTGELFF. The CDR3 bases are TGTGCCAGCAGAATACTAGCAGGGGGGGGGACCGGGGAGCTGTTTTTT. The gene calls are TRBV6-1 and TRBJ2-2; TRBD1 or TRBD2 may be the D gene (7 bases each). Trimming took off 6 bases at V and 5 bases at J, with 19 bases between the two ends. Germline values: CDR1 MNHNS, CDR2 SASEGT. This CDR3 has 16 residues.

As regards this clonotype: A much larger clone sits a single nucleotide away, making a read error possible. The CDR3 nucleotides read TGTGCCAGCCAGAAGGTACAGGGCTACGAGCAGTACTTC. It yields the protein CASQKVQGYEQYF. The gene calls are TRBV7-3 and TRBJ2-7; the D gene is possibly TRBD1 (6 bases). The germline V and J ends were trimmed by 8 bases and 3 bases, with 14 bases remaining between them. Looked up from germline, CDR1 is SGHTA and CDR2 is FQGTGA. This CDR3 contains 13 residues. Complete variable domain (other parts from reference TRBV7-3 and TRBJ2-7): GAGVSQTPSNKVTEKGKYVELRCDPISGHTALYWYRQSLGQGPEFLIYFQGTGAADDSGLPNDRFFAVRPEGSVSTLKIQRTERGDSAVYLCASQKVQGYEQYFGPGTRLTVT.

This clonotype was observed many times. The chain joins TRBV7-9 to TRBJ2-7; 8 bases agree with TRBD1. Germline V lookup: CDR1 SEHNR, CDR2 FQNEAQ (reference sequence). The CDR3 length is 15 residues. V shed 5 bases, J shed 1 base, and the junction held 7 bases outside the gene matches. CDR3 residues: CASSPNRQGSYEQYF. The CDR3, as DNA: TGTGCCAGCAGCCCGAACCGACAGGGGTCCTACGAGCAGTACTTC.

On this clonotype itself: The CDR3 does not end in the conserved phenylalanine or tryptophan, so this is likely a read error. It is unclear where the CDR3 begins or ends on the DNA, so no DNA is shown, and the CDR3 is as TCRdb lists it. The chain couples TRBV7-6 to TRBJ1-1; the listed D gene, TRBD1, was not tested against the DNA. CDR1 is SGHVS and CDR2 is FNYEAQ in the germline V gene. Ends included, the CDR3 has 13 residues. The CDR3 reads CASRGGSATEAVY.

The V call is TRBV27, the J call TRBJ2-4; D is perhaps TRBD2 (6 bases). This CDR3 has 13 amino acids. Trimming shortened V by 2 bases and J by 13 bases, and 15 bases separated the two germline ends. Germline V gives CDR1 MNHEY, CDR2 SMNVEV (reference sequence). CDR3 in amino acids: CASSLGLGREQYF. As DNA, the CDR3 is TGTGCCAGCAGTTTAGGACTTGGACGGGAGCAGTACTTC.

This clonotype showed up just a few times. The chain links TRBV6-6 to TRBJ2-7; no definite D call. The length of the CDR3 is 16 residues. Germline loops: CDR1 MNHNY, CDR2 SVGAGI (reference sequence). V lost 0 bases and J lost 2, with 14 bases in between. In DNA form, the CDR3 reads TGTGCCAGCAGTTACTCCGAAGGAATTAATACCTACGAGCAGTACTTC. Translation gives CASSYSEGINTYEQYF.

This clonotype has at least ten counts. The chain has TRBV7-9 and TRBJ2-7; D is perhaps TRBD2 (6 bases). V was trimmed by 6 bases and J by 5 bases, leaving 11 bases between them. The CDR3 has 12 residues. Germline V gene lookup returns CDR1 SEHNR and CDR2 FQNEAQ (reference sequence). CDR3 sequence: CASSRPGDEQYF. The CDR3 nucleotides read TGTGCCAGCAGTCGACCGGGGGACGAGCAGTACTTC.

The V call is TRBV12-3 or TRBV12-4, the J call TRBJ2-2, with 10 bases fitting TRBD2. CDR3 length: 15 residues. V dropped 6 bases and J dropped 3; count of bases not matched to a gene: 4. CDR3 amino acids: CASRWTSGHTGELFF. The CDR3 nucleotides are TGTGCCAGCAGATGGACTAGCGGTCACACCGGGGAGCTGTTTTTT.

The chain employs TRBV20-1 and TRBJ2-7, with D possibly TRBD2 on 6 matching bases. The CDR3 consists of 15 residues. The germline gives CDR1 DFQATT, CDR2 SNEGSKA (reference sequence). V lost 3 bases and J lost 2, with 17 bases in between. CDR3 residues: CSASPREIPTYEQYF. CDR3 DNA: TGCAGTGCTAGCCCACGGGAGATACCTACCTACGAGCAGTACTTC.

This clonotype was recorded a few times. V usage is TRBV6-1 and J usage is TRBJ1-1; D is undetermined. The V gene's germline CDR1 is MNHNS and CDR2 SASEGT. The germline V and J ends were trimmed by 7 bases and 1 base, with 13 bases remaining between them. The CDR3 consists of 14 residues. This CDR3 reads CASIRGASNTEAFF. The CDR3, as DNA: TGTGCCAGCATTCGAGGAGCGTCGAACACTGAAGCTTTCTTT.

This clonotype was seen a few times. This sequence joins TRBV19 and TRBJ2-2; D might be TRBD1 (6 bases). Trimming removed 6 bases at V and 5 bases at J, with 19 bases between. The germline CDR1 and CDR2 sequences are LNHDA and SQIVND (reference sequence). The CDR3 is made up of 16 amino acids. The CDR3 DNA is TGTGCCAGTAGGATCCATGATGGGGGCATGACCGGGGAGCTGTTTTTT. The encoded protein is CASRIHDGGMTGELFF.

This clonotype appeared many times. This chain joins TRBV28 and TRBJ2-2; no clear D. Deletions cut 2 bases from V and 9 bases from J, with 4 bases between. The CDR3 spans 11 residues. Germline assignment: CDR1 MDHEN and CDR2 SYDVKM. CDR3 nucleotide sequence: TGTGCCAGCAGTTTAAGGAGGGAGCTGTTTTTT. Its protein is CASSLRRELFF.

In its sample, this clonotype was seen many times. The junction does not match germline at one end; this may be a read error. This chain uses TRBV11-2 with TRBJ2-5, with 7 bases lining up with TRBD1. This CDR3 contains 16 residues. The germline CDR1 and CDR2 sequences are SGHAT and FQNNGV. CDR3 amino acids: CASSLDWQGDQGTQYF. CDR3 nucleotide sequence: TGTGCCAGCAGCTTAGATTGGCAGGGGGACCAAGGGACCCAGTACTTC.

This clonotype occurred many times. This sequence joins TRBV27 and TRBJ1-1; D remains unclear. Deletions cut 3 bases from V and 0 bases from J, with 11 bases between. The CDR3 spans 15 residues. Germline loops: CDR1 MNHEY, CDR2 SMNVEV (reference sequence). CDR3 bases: TGTGCCAGCAGTTTCTCCCAGGCACTGAACACTGAAGCTTTCTTT. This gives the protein CASSFSQALNTEAFF.